A single sample is the source of the 14 T cell receptor beta chains below, sequenced in a study of metastatic and nonmetastatic thyroid tumors. TCRdb reanalyzed the PCR reads via MiXCR. The sample holds some 25,000 clones; around 20% are singletons and the top ten take about 4.2%. Patients had received no treatment of any kind before thyroid surgery. Source material: blood. The receptors shown here come from a male donor with papillary thyroid cancer or a benign thyroid nodule (not recorded which). Some clones in this sample may be carry-over from other donors' samples.

At least ten counts were recorded for this clone. The chain is built from TRBV11-2 and TRBJ2-7, with 7 bases fitting TRBD1. The CDR3 has 16 amino acids. Germline values: CDR1 SGHAT, CDR2 FQNNGV. Trimming cost V 1 base and J 6 bases; bases outside gene matches: 12. CDR3: CASSLGGQSVGSEQYF. The DNA of the CDR3 is TGTGCCAGCAGCTTAGGGGGACAGTCCGTGGGATCCGAGCAGTACTTC.

This clone was recorded at least ten times. The chain employs TRBV10-2 and TRBJ2-1; D tentatively reads TRBD1 or TRBD2 (5 bases each). There are 14 residues in the CDR3. Trimming removed 9 bases from V and 2 bases from J, with 14 bases in between. Germline V CDR1 and CDR2: WSHSY, SAAADI. The CDR3 loop reads CASRRDRTYNEQFF. DNA of the CDR3: TGCGCCAGTCGCCGGGACCGCACCTACAATGAGCAGTTCTTC.

The genes are TRBV6-1 and TRBJ2-7; 9 nucleotides agree with TRBD2. J was trimmed by 2 bases and V by 2 bases; bases with no gene match: 10. The V gene's germline CDR1 is MNHNS and CDR2 SASEGT. This CDR3 region has 17 residues. The CDR3 loop is CASSEYPISSGTYEQYF. DNA of the CDR3: TGTGCCAGCAGTGAATACCCCATCTCTAGCGGGACCTACGAGCAGTACTTC.

This clone ranks as medium-sized. The DNA for the CDR3 is TGTGCCAGCAGTTATGGTCTAGCGAGGAACAATGAGCAGTTCTTC. Amino acids: CASSYGLARNNEQFF. The chain employs TRBV6-5 and TRBJ2-1, with D possibly TRBD2 on 6 matching bases. The V end lost 3 bases, the J end lost 5 bases, and 14 bases lay between the germline ends. The CDR3 has 15 residues. Germline CDR1 is MNHEY and CDR2 is SVGAGI.

This clone is categorized as medium-sized. The gene calls are TRBV6-4 and TRBJ1-6; D unresolved. Germline V gives CDR1 MRHNA, CDR2 SNTAGT. The CDR3 length is 14 residues. V was clipped by 2 bases and J by 0 bases, with 2 bases between them. CDR3 residues: CASSDNSYNSPLHF. The CDR3 region has the DNA TGTGCCAGCAGTGACAACTCCTATAATTCACCCCTCCACTTT.

At least ten counts were recorded for this clone. This chain joins TRBV18 and TRBJ1-1; 8 bases are a match to TRBD1. The germline V gene encodes CDR1 KGHSH and CDR2 LQKENI. This CDR3 has 15 residues. Trimming at V came to 3 bases and at J to 6 bases, leaving 9 bases not matched to a gene. Here the CDR3 DNA reads TGTGCCAGCTCACCCCCGGGACAGGTATATCCTGAAGCTTTCTTT. It yields the protein CASSPPGQVYPEAFF.

There are a few counts of this clone. The chain joins TRBV28 to TRBJ1-1, with D possibly matching TRBD1 (5 bases). The CDR3 has 13 amino acids. Between the trimmed V and J ends, which lost 5 bases and 3 bases, there was a span of 10 bases. The germline gives CDR1 MDHEN, CDR2 SYDVKM. CDR3 in DNA: TGTGCCAGCAGTGTCGGGGGATACACTGAAGCTTTCTTT. Residues: CASSVGGYTEAFF.

The sample holds many counts of this clone. J is TRBJ2-2 and V is TRBV3-1; the match to TRBD2 covers 8 bases. The CDR3 has 14 amino acids. V gave up 2 bases and J gave up 6 bases; unmatched junction bases: 2. Germline lookup yields CDR1 LGHDT and CDR2 YNNKEL (reference sequence). In DNA form, the CDR3 reads TGTGCCAGCAGCCAACAACTAGCGGCCGGGGAGCTGTTTTTT. The encoded protein is CASSQQLAAGELFF. Full variable domain (rest looked up from reference TRBV3-1 and TRBJ2-2): DTAVSQTPKYLVTQMGNDKSIKCEQNLGHDTMYWYKQDSKKFLKIMFSYNNKELIINETVPNRFSPKSPDKAHLNLHINSLELGDSAVYFCASSQQLAAGELFFGEGSRLTVL.

This clone is termed medium-sized. This chain uses TRBV27 with TRBJ2-1, with D perhaps matching TRBD1 (5 bases). The germline V gene encodes CDR1 MNHEY and CDR2 SMNVEV (reference sequence). V lost 7 bases and J lost 3, with 10 bases in between. CDR3 length equals 13 residues. Here the CDR3 reads CASIGQSYNEQFF. In DNA, the CDR3 is TGTGCCAGCATTGGACAAAGCTACAATGAGCAGTTCTTC.

The sample holds many counts of this clone. The chain recombines TRBV5-1 with TRBJ1-1; 10 positions match TRBD1. Germline assignment: CDR1 SGHRS and CDR2 YFSETQ. V gave up 5 bases and J gave up 3 bases; unmatched junction bases: 7. There are 15 residues in the CDR3. The CDR3 sequence: CASRDRGFSDTEAFF. The CDR3 region has the DNA TGCGCCAGCAGGGACAGGGGGTTTTCGGACACTGAAGCTTTCTTT.

At least ten counts were recorded for this clone. DNA of the CDR3: TGTGCCAGCAGCTCGACTAGCGGCGTTATTTACAATGAGCAGTTCTTC. It yields the protein CASSSTSGVIYNEQFF. The chain carries TRBV5-6 and TRBJ2-1, with 9 bases identical to TRBD2. Germline V gives CDR1 SGHDT, CDR2 YYEEEE. The V and J ends lost 3 bases and 4 bases, in that order; junction bases with no gene match: 8. This CDR3 is 16 amino acids long. Full variable domain (rest looked up from reference TRBV5-6 and TRBJ2-1): DAGVTQSPTHLIKTRGQQVTLRCSPKSGHDTVSWYQQALGQGPQFIFQYYEEEERQRGNFPDRFSGHQFPNYSSELNVNALLLGDSALYLCASSSTSGVIYNEQFFGPGTRLTVL.

By sample share, this clone is medium-sized. Other DNA sequences from this sample encode an identical CDR3 as well. The CDR3 protein is CATSGLAGGNEQFF. The CDR3 DNA sequence: TGTGCCACCAGTGGATTAGCGGGAGGGAATGAGCAGTTCTTC. The rearrangement uses TRBV24-1 and TRBJ2-1; 11 nucleotides line up with TRBD2. Looked up from germline, CDR1 is KGHDR and CDR2 is SFDVKD. Trimming cost V 5 bases and J 7 bases; bases outside gene matches: 3. The CDR3 has 14 residues.

This clone came up many times. The rearrangement uses TRBV25-1 and TRBJ2-1; possibly TRBD1 or TRBD2 for D (6 bases each). From germline, CDR1 is MGHDK and CDR2 SYGVNS. V lost 7 bases to trimming and J lost 9 bases, with 10 bases between them. CDR3 length: 11 amino acids. The CDR3 region has the DNA TGTGCCAGCAACGGGGGCGCTGAGCAGTTCTTC. This sequence encodes CASNGGAEQFF.

This clone was observed many times. This rearrangement joins TRBV3-1 to TRBJ1-4; D is undetermined. V lost 4 bases to trimming and J lost 4 bases, with 4 bases between them. The CDR3 extends over 12 amino acids. Germline values: CDR1 LGHDT, CDR2 YNNKEL (reference sequence). The CDR3 is CASSLINEKLFF. DNA of the CDR3: TGTGCCAGCAGCCTGATTAATGAAAAACTGTTTTTT.